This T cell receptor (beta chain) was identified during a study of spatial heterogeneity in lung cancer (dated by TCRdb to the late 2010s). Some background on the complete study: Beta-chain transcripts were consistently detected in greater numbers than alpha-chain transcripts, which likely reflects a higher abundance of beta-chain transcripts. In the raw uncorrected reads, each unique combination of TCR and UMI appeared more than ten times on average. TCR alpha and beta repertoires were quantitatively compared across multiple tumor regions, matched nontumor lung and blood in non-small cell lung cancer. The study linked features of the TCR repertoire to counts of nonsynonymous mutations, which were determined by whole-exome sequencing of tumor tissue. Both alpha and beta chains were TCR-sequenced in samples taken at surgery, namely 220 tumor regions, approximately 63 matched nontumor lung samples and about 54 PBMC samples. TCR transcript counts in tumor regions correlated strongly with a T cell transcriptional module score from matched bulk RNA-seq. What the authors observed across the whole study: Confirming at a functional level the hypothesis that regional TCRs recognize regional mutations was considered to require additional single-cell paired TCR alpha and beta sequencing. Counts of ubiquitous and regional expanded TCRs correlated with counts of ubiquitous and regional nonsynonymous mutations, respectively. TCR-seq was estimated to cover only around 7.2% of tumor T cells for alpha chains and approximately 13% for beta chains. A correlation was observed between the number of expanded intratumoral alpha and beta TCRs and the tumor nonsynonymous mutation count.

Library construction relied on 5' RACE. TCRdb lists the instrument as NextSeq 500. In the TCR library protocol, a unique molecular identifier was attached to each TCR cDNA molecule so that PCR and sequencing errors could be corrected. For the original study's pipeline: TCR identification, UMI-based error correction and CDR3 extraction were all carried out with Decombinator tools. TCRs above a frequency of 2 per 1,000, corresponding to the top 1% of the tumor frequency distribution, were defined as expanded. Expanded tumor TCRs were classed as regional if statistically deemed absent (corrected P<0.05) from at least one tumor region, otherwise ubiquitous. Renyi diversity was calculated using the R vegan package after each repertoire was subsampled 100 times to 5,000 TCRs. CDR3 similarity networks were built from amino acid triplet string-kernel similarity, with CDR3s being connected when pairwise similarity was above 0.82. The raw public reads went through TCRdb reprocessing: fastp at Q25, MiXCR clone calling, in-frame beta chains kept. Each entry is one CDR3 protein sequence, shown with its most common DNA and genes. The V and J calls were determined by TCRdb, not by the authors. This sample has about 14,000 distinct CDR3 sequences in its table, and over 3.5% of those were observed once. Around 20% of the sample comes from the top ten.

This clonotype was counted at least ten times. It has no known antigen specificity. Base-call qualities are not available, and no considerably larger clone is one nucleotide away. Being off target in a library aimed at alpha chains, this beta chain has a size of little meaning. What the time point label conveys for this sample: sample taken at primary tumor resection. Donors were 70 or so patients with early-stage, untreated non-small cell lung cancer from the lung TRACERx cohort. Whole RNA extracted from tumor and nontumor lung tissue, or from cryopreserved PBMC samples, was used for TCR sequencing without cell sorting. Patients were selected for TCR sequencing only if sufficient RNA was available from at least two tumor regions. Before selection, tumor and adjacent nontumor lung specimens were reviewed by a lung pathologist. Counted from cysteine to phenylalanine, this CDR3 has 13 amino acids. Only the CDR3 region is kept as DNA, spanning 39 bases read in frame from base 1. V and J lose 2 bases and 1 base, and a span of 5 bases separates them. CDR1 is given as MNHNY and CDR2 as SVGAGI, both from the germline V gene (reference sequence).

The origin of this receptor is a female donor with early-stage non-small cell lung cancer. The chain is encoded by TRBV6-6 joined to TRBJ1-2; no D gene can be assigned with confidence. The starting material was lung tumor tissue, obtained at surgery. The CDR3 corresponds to CASSYGLNYGYTF. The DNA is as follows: TGTGCCAGCAGTTACGGGCTTAACTATGGCTACACCTTC.